The 24 T cell receptor beta chains below all came from one sample that was sequenced in a study of blood T cells in healthy people across ages. PCR was performed a second time for about 7 to 12 cycles using a sample-barcoded 5' primer and a J-beta primer mix. MiXCR was run by TCRdb on the 5' RACE reads, yielding one entry per CDR3 protein. The sample carries 1,100,000 or so distinct CDR3 sequences, 35% to 50% recorded once. What was sequenced was blood. These receptors all come from a woman aged 60 to 75 in good health.

The J gene is TRBJ2-1, the V gene TRBV20-1; D is undetermined. Germline CDR1 is DFQATT and CDR2 is SNEGSKA (reference sequence). V was clipped by 3 bases and J by 10 bases, with 22 bases between them. CDR3 length: 15 amino acids. The CDR3 DNA reads as TGCAGTGCTAGGGCACCTTCCCGAAGCTCCTACGAGCAGTTCTTC. It yields the protein CSARAPSRSSYEQFF.

This clonotype was seen only a few times. The genes are TRBV5-1 and TRBJ2-7; D is perhaps TRBD1 (6 bases). The ends were cut back, 4 bases at V and 4 bases at J, with 15 bases in the middle. Germline V gives CDR1 SGHRS, CDR2 YFSETQ. CDR3 length: 14 amino acids. The CDR3 DNA reads TGCGCCAGCAGCATTTTGTCACAGGGTTACGAGCAGTACTTC. It specifies CASSILSQGYEQYF.

The sample holds a few counts of this clonotype. This chain uses TRBV9 with TRBJ2-5; D is undetermined. The CDR3 has 16 residues. CDR1 is SGDLS, CDR2 YYNGEE, per germline. V was cut by 0 bases and J by 5 bases, with 17 bases left in between. CDR3 DNA: TGTGCCAGCAGCGTAGGTGGGGTGCCTTCGGGCGAGACCCAGTACTTC. It yields the protein CASSVGGVPSGETQYF. Supplemented by reference TRBV9 and TRBJ2-5, the full variable domain reads DSGVTQTPKHLITATGQRVTLRCSPRSGDLSVYWYQQSLDQGLQFLIQYYNGEERAKGNILERFSAQQFPDLHSELNLSSLELGDSALYFCASSVGGVPSGETQYFGPGTRLLVL.

The chain has TRBV9 and TRBJ2-1, with TRBD1 matching over 8 bases. The J call may be faulty, since TRBJ2-7 better matches the DNA end. Germline V CDR1 and CDR2: SGDLS, YYNGEE. This CDR3 is 14 amino acids long. For the CDR3, the DNA is TGTGCCAGCAGCGTCGGACAGGGCACGGGAGAGCAGTACTTC. Protein sequence: CASSVGQGTGEQYF.

The genes are TRBV27 and TRBJ1-2, with D possibly TRBD1 on 5 matching bases. V gave up 0 bases and J gave up 4 bases, with 12 bases separating them. The CDR3 loop spans 15 amino acids. Germline V gene data show CDR1 as MNHEY and CDR2 as SMNVEV (reference sequence). Written as DNA, the CDR3 is TGTGCCAGCAGTTTATCTGGGACCAGGGTCTATGGCTACACCTTC. Its translation is CASSLSGTRVYGYTF.

The chain carries TRBV18 and TRBJ2-6, with a weak D call TRBD1 (6 bases). This CDR3 has 16 amino acids. CDR1 is KGHSH, CDR2 LQKENI, per germline. V was cut by 3 bases and J by 0 bases, with 9 bases left in between. The CDR3 region has the DNA TGTGCCAGCTCACCTTGGGACATCTCTGGGGCCAACGTCCTGACTTTC. Translation: CASSPWDISGANVLTF.

The chain couples TRBV9 to TRBJ2-7; 11 bases map to TRBD2. J lost 0 bases, V lost 3 bases, and 11 bases had no gene match. This CDR3 is built from 18 residues. Per germline, CDR1 SGDLS and CDR2 YYNGEE. CDR3 sequence (DNA): TGTGCCAGCAGCGGTGCCGGGACTAGCGGTCTTGGCTCCTACGAGCAGTACTTC. The encoded protein is CASSGAGTSGLGSYEQYF. The variable domain in full, with the rest retrieved from reference TRBV9 and TRBJ2-7, is DSGVTQTPKHLITATGQRVTLRCSPRSGDLSVYWYQQSLDQGLQFLIQYYNGEERAKGNILERFSAQQFPDLHSELNLSSLELGDSALYFCASSGAGTSGLGSYEQYFGPGTRLTVT.

The chain links TRBV18 to TRBJ2-5; 7 bases align to TRBD2. Germline lookup yields CDR1 KGHSH and CDR2 LQKENI. The CDR3 has 14 amino acids. V lost 2 bases and J lost 4; bases outside the gene matches: 4. CDR3 coding DNA: TGTGCCAGCTCACCAGGCGGGAGCCCAGAGACCCAGTACTTC. It codes for CASSPGGSPETQYF.

The chain recombines TRBV5-1 with TRBJ2-1; 10 bases map to TRBD1. The J call is doubtful: the DNA matches TRBJ2-7 better. Germline values: CDR1 SGHRS, CDR2 YFSETQ. There are 19 residues in the CDR3. In nucleotides, the CDR3 is TGCGCCAGCAGCGACTCGGGACAGGGGTCTCAAGAACTATACAATGAGCAGTACTTC. It translates to CASSDSGQGSQELYNEQYF.

This clonotype was seen a handful of times. This chain's CDR3 is CSAPGLAGNWEQFF. DNA for the CDR3: TGCAGTGCTCCTGGACTAGCGGGTAACTGGGAGCAGTTCTTC. This chain joins TRBV20-1 and TRBJ2-1; 11 positions agree with TRBD2. This CDR3 contains 14 residues. Germline CDR1 and CDR2: DFQATT and SNEGSKA (reference sequence). V shed 5 bases and J 10 bases; nucleotides not matched to a gene: 10.

This clonotype was detected only a few times. The rearrangement links TRBV9 to TRBJ2-7; possibly TRBD1 for D (6 bases). This CDR3 contains 15 residues. Germline CDR1 SGDLS, CDR2 YYNGEE. V shed 3 bases and J shed 3 bases, with 16 bases lying between them. The CDR3 loop reads CASSAGPDRHYEQYF. In DNA form, the CDR3 reads TGTGCCAGCAGCGCGGGGCCCGACAGGCACTACGAGCAGTACTTC.

The chain links TRBV18 to TRBJ1-5; D unresolved. This CDR3 spans 12 amino acids. Looked up from germline, CDR1 is KGHSH and CDR2 is LQKENI. The germline V and J ends were trimmed by 4 bases and 7 bases, with 8 bases remaining between them. The CDR3 DNA sequence: TGTGCCAGCTCACGGGTTAAGCAGCCCCAGCATTTT. This sequence encodes CASSRVKQPQHF.

This clonotype was seen a few times. V usage is TRBV7-9 and J usage is TRBJ2-3; D gene uncertain. The CDR3 loop spans 19 amino acids. V lost 2 bases to trimming and J lost 6 bases, with 27 bases between them. The germline CDR1 and CDR2 sequences are SEHNR and FQNEAQ (reference sequence). CDR3: CASSLSPPTVLSVGDTQYF. The CDR3 bases are TGTGCCAGCAGCTTATCCCCACCGACCGTCTTAAGCGTTGGGGATACGCAGTATTTT.

This clonotype is a singleton in its sample. The genes are TRBV28 and TRBJ1-1, with D unresolved. Looked up from germline, CDR1 is MDHEN and CDR2 is SYDVKM. The V gene lost 7 bases and the J gene lost 0 bases, with 12 bases spanning the gap. The CDR3 spans 14 residues. The CDR3 is CASTVTGLNTEAFF. For the CDR3, the DNA is TGTGCCAGCACCGTGACTGGTTTGAACACTGAAGCTTTCTTT.

The chain carries TRBV5-1 and TRBJ2-7; 9 positions agree with TRBD1. Germline CDR1 SGHRS, CDR2 YFSETQ. There are 14 residues in the CDR3. V shed 10 bases, J shed 3 bases, and the junction held 11 bases outside the gene matches. The CDR3 region is CAPRGGTGCYEQYF. As DNA, the CDR3 is TGCGCCCCCCGAGGGGGGACAGGGTGCTACGAGCAGTACTTC.

This clonotype came up many times. The gene calls are TRBV28 and TRBJ2-7; tentatively, D is TRBD1 or TRBD2 (5 bases each). Trimming left V 5 bases short and J 0 bases short, with 11 bases between. The CDR3 loop spans 14 amino acids. The germline V gene has CDR1 MDHEN and CDR2 SYDVKM. The CDR3: CASSPTGTSYEQYF. The CDR3 bases are TGTGCCAGCAGTCCCACCGGGACCTCCTACGAGCAGTACTTC. The full variable domain, in which reference TRBV28 and TRBJ2-7 provide the parts outside the CDR3, is DVKVTQSSRYLVKRTGEKVFLECVQDMDHENMFWYRQDPGLGLRLIYFSYDVKMKEKGDIPEGYSVSREKKERFSLILESASTNQTSMYLCASSPTGTSYEQYFGPGTRLTVT.

A note on this clonotype: Being one base from a much bigger clone, this may be a read error. The V call is TRBV12-3 or TRBV12-4, the J call TRBJ2-4; a weak D match, TRBD1 (6 bases). The CDR3 runs 15 residues. Trimming cost V 5 bases and J 3 bases, with 14 bases left between them. CDR3 region: CASSPGVYGKNIQYF. In nucleotides, the CDR3 is TGTGCCAGCAGTCCAGGGGTCTACGGCAAAAACATTCAGTACTTC.

The chain links TRBV20-1 to TRBJ2-1; D may match TRBD1 or TRBD2 (5 bases each). This CDR3 contains 11 residues. The germline V gene has CDR1 DFQATT and CDR2 SNEGSKA (reference sequence). Trimming removed 5 bases from V and 12 bases from J, with 14 bases in between. The CDR3 nucleotides read TGCAGTGCTGGGGGTAGCGTGGGGCAGTTCTTC. It specifies CSAGGSVGQFF.

The chain carries TRBV27 and TRBJ2-7, with a weak D call TRBD2 (5 bases). The CDR3 sequence is 14 residues long. With 2 bases removed from V and 7 bases from J, the gap between germline ends came to 15 bases. In germline, CDR1 is MNHEY, CDR2 SMNVEV (reference sequence). The CDR3 region is CASSLGGGNNEQYF. The CDR3 DNA sequence: TGTGCCAGCAGTTTAGGAGGAGGTAACAATGAGCAGTACTTC.

The gene calls are TRBV20-1 and TRBJ2-7; the match to TRBD2 covers 12 bases. The V segment lost 5 bases and the J segment 3 bases; nucleotides outside the gene matches: 8. CDR3 size: 15 residues. Germline V gives CDR1 DFQATT, CDR2 SNEGSKA (reference sequence). CDR3 residues: CSAARRLAGDYEQYF. The CDR3 DNA sequence: TGCAGTGCTGCTCGTCGACTAGCGGGAGACTACGAGCAGTACTTC.

This clonotype was seen more than once but under ten times. The chain's CDR3 is CASSRTGNTGELFF. CDR3 DNA: TGTGCCAGCAGCAGAACAGGGAACACCGGGGAGCTGTTTTTT. The chain links TRBV9 to TRBJ2-2; D is possibly TRBD1 (5 bases). This CDR3 contains 14 residues. Germline-derived CDR1 and CDR2 are SGDLS and YYNGEE. V lost 4 bases to trimming and J lost 1 base, with 8 bases between them.

This clonotype was counted between two and nine times. This chain joins TRBV10-3 and TRBJ2-1; tentatively, D is TRBD2 (5 bases). Germline CDR1 ENHRY, CDR2 SYGVKD. This CDR3 spans 11 amino acids. V was cut by 11 bases and J by 10 bases, with 15 bases left in between. The CDR3 sequence is CAFGKPGEQFF. CDR3 nucleotides: TGTGCCTTTGGGAAGCCGGGGGAGCAGTTCTTC.

This clonotype has a handful of counts. The chain combines TRBV15 with TRBJ2-7, with TRBD2 matching over 10 bases. The CDR3 has 16 residues. After removal of 6 bases from V and 7 bases from J, the junction contained 15 bases not matched to a gene. CDR1 is LNHNV, CDR2 YYDKDF, per germline (reference sequence). This CDR3 is CATSPTSGYDRGEQYF. The CDR3 DNA is TGTGCCACCAGTCCGACTAGCGGGTACGACCGGGGGGAGCAGTACTTC.

CDR3 region: CSARDWRQGNYGYTF. CDR3 DNA sequence: TGCAGTGCTAGAGATTGGAGACAGGGGAACTATGGCTACACCTTC. V and J are TRBV20-1 and TRBJ1-2; 8 positions match TRBD1. There are 15 residues in the CDR3. The J segment lost 2 bases and the V segment lost 0 bases, leaving 5 bases of the junction unmatched. Looked up from germline, CDR1 is DFQATT and CDR2 is SNEGSKA (reference sequence).